This TCR beta chain appears in the sequencing data of a study of spatial heterogeneity in lung cancer. The overall study: Beta-chain sequences were consistently detected more often than alpha-chain sequences.

Time point noted: sample taken at primary tumor resection. No cell sorting; template was whole RNA from tumor, lung tissue or PBMC. Samples came from roughly 75 TRACERx patients with untreated early-stage lung cancer. The V end lost 4 bases, the J end lost 2 bases, and 11 bases lay between the germline ends. This CDR3 is 14 amino acids long. Individually, TCR cDNA molecules were each labelled with a unique molecular identifier. TCRdb re-called the 5' RACE reads with MiXCR, one entry per CDR3 protein. The data show approximately 4,800 distinct CDR3 sequences, over 25% seen once. In this sample, this clonotype turned up many times.

The sequence was collected from a male donor with early-stage non-small cell lung cancer. This rearrangement joins TRBV12-3 or TRBV12-4 to TRBJ1-1; no clear D. This material consisted of PBMCs, taken at surgery. The CDR3 DNA reads TGTGCCAGCAGTTGGGAGGGAGAAAACACTGAAGCTTTCTTT. Its translation is CASSWEGENTEAFF.